The sequence of this TCR beta chain was determined in a study of regulatory T cells in long-lasting Graves disease (TCRdb year 2021). Study-level background: In the newly diagnosed Graves' disease group, patients had been taking antithyroid drugs for less than 3 months. TCR sequencing covered some 13 persistent and roughly 20 newly diagnosed Graves' disease patients, about 35 samples in total. Patients with persistent Graves' disease were compared with patients with newly diagnosed Graves' disease using TCR sequencing and RNA sequencing of peripheral blood. The study was conducted in China and was registered as a clinical trial.

This clonotype has a count of ten or more. Which antigen it targets is not known. Base qualities were left out, and no much larger clone turns up one base away. Libraries were constructed by multiplex PCR. TCRdb records Illumina HiSeq 4000 as the sequencer. To build TCR beta libraries, CDR3 regions were amplified by Arm-PCR using iRepertoire HTBI primers. Gel purification was performed on PCR products prior to sequencing. From the authors' description of their analysis: Gene usage analysis of CDR3 amino acid clonotypes relied on the roughly 67 TRBV and 15 or so TRBJ segments identified across samples. COPE and FqMerger were used to merge the filtered high-quality paired reads into contigs. BLAST was used to align contigs to IMGT TRBV, TRBD and TRBJ reference genes, with CDR3 defined following IMGT. Any clonotype with a frequency above 0.1% was classified as a highly expanded clone. Shannon entropy was used to measure repertoire diversity, and the Gini coefficient was used to measure V-J evenness. A clonotype found in more than one individual was treated as public. TCRdb cleaned the public reads at Q25 with fastp, built clones with MiXCR and kept in-frame beta chains. Every distinct CDR3 protein forms one entry, paired with its most common genes and DNA. The V and J calls shown here were made by TCRdb, not taken from the authors' results. The sample table records about 620,000 distinct CDR3 sequences; roughly 16% of these occur just once. The ten largest make up about 20% of the sample.

The time point label of this sample denotes: newly diagnosed GD, antithyroid drugs for less than 3 months. For both TCR sequencing and RNA sequencing, RNA was extracted from PBMCs using TRIzol. The diagnosis of Graves' disease was made according to American Thyroid Association guidelines. The patients came from an endocrinology department in Xi'an, China. From each patient, around 9.3 milliliters of peripheral blood was collected into an EDTA anticoagulant tube. Ficoll Paque Plus density gradient separation was used to isolate PBMCs, and no further T cell sorting was done. An Agilent 2100 Bioanalyzer and agarose gel were used to assess RNA quality, and a NanoDrop 2000 was used to measure RNA concentration. The paper's findings and limits, for the study overall: More public clonotypes were shared among persistent patients (under 3,000) than among newly diagnosed patients (roughly 960). Preferential use of TRBV28, TRBJ1-2 and TRBJ2-5 was observed in persistent disease, whereas TRBV20-1 and TRBJ2-1 were favored in newly diagnosed disease. The small sample size was acknowledged by the authors as a limitation that may reduce accuracy. Peripheral blood alone was examined, since thyroid tissue, which constituted the primary lesion, could not be accessed. Only the TCR beta chain was sequenced and analyzed. Lower TCR Shannon entropy and fewer highly expanded clones were observed in persistent Graves' disease patients than in newly diagnosed patients, which suggested clonal expansion.

CDR1 LGHNT and CDR2 FRNRAP are derived from the germline V gene. The CDR3 sequence holds 24 residues, the cysteine and phenylalanine included. CDR3 DNA is the only sequence kept; it has 72 bases, read in frame from the first base. V is pruned by 2 bases and J by 0 bases, leaving 30 bases of the junction without a gene match. These sequences were also reported in another study, on T cells in Graves' hyperthyroidism and ophthalmopathy. That second report states: A patient counted as having stable Graves' hyperthyroidism if no progression to ophthalmopathy occurred over 18 months of follow-up. Hyperthyroidism patients were aged 18 to 65 years and newly diagnosed, with disease duration of less than 2 months. Patients with uncontrolled infections, other autoimmune diseases, pregnancy or lactation were excluded. Clinical symptoms, serum thyroxine and TRAb, thyroid ultrasound, and orbital computed tomography formed the basis for the diagnoses. The first round of RT-PCR for the TCR CDR3 was performed with the HTBI primer set and the Qiagen OneStep RT-PCR kit. Blood samples also contained most of the expanded thyroid clonotypes (frequency above 0.001), which suggests that blood repertoires may reflect thyroid immune responses. A 13 V-J signature model separated ophthalmopathy from stable hyperthyroidism, with 87.88% sensitivity and 81% to 83% specificity in cross-validation and 80%/75% in testing. In validation, the model predicted progression to ophthalmopathy with roughly 66% sensitivity and 72% to 85% specificity, a median of approximately 6.5 months before onset. To identify distinguishing TCR V-J signatures, a discovery cohort of around 98 patients was used, comprising fewer than 45 with Graves' ophthalmopathy and around 57 with stable Graves' hyperthyroidism. Prospective prediction of ophthalmopathy was tested in an independent validation cohort consisting of under 20 hyperthyroidism patients and around 16 patients who later progressed to ophthalmopathy. The roughly 90 discovery patients were divided at random into training and test sets in a 7:3 ratio. Thyroid tissue and blood T-cell repertoires from six Graves' hyperthyroidism patients were also compared in the study. After sampling, hyperthyroidism patients received methimazole starting at 30 mg daily, and ophthalmopathy patients received high-dose intravenous methylprednisolone. The libraries were constructed in a second round of multiplex PCR and then size-selected and purified. Libraries were sequenced paired-end with 100 bp reads on an Illumina HiSeq2000. Raw data were processed with SOAPnuke, discarding reads with adapters, uncalled bases, mean Phred below 15, or no exact constant-primer or identifier match. COPE v1.2.5 was used to merge the high-quality paired reads, and each unique nucleotide sequence was defined as a clonotype. Clonotypes were aligned to IMGT TRBV, TRBD and TRBJ reference segments using MiTCR v1.1. Analysis was restricted to V-J combinations with a frequency above 0.0001, which covered 99.2% of repertoires. A TCS score was defined as the ratio of F50 (clonal expansion) to E x V (chaos), with BLOSUM62-based TCRdist applied between CDR3 peptides within each V-J. Welch's t-statistics and random forest reduced roughly 530 V-J features to 13, which were used in a naive Bayes classifier (R e1071). Sample size was not statistically predetermined, and blinding of investigators to group allocation was not performed. The paper describes TCR Vbeta CDR3 sequencing of 135 peripheral blood samples, made up of some 40 ophthalmopathy patients, more than 70 hyperthyroidism patients and about 17 progressor patients.

The sequences come from peripheral blood mononuclear cells (PBMCs), collected at new diagnosis, from a patient treated with antithyroid drugs. The receptor chain draws on TRBV12-5 and TRBJ1-1, with 7 bases in between that match TRBD1. The receptor was derived from a woman in her 30s with Graves disease. Donor details come from another sample of the same person, matched by shared clones. The encoded CDR3 is CASGLSSCRYLGQLSFQVNTEAFF. The nucleotide sequence reads as follows: TGTGCTAGTGGTTTGTCGTCTTGTCGGTATCTGGGACAGTTAAGTTTTCAGGTGAACACTGAAGCTTTCTTT.